Reported below is one T cell receptor beta chain. The CDR3 consists of 15 residues. Per the germline V gene, CDR1 is GTSNPN and CDR2 is SVGIG (reference sequence). The V end lost 1 base, the J end lost 7 bases, and 20 bases lay between the germline ends. TCR beta CDR3 regions were amplified from RNA. First-round RT-PCR targeting the TCR CDR3 was performed with the HTBI primer set. TCRdb used MiXCR to reprocess the multiplex PCR reads, holding one entry per CDR3 protein. Found here are about 640,000 distinct CDR3 sequences, roughly 20% of them singletons; the top ten hold 30% to 40%. The data are from a study of T cells in Graves' hyperthyroidism and ophthalmopathy.

This TCR derives from a man between 25 and 39 years old with Graves' ophthalmopathy. This chain connects TRBV30 to TRBJ2-7; no definite D call. The sample comprised blood. The CDR3 nucleotides read TGTGCCTGGAGTGAGGACCCGCTCCCCCTGGGTGAGCAGTACTTC. It is translated as CAWSEDPLPLGEQYF.